The 10 T cell receptor beta chains below all came from one sample that was sequenced in a study of graft-versus-host responses after intestinal transplantation. This table comes from immunoSEQ multiplex PCR, and its TCRdb copy is limited to in-frame clones, with some not included. The data hold about 29,000 clones, with approximately 93% observed a single time. Sequencing was performed on PBMCs, taken approximately ten weeks after intestinal transplant. The receptors were sampled from a human patient who received an intestinal transplant, so some T cells may come from the graft donor.

This chain uses TRBV5-1 with TRBJ2-5, with D unclear. Germline loops: CDR1 SGHRS, CDR2 YFSETQ. Trimming cost V 4 bases and J 5 bases, with 12 bases left between them. The CDR3 length is 13 residues. CDR3 DNA: TGCGCCAGCAGCCCCCTGCCGTGGGAGACCCAGTACTTC. Amino acids: CASSPLPWETQYF. Supplemented by reference TRBV5-1 and TRBJ2-5, the full variable domain reads KAGVTQTPRYLIKTRGQQVTLSCSPISGHRSVSWYQQTPGQGLQFLFEYFSETQRNKGNFPGRFSGRQFSNSRSEMNVSTLELGDSALYLCASSPLPWETQYFGPGTRLLVL.

This rearrangement joins TRBV4-3 to TRBJ2-5, with D possibly called TRBD1 or TRBD2 (6 bases each). Germline V gene sequence: CDR1 LGHNA, CDR2 YSLEER. This CDR3 comprises 16 residues. Trimming left V 1 base short and J 5 bases short, with 17 bases between. The CDR3 sequence is CASSQGTWGAWETQYF. The CDR3 bases are TGCGCCAGCAGCCAAGGGACCTGGGGGGCCTGGGAGACCCAGTACTTC.

The chain is built from TRBV4-3 and TRBJ2-3, with a weak D call TRBD1 (7 bases). Trimming removed 0 bases at V and 4 bases at J, with 17 bases between. This CDR3 contains 17 residues. CDR1 and CDR2 from the germline V gene are LGHNA and YSLEER. The chain's CDR3 is CASSQDPTGTGADTQYF. The CDR3 region has the DNA TGCGCCAGCAGCCAAGATCCGACAGGGACGGGGGCAGATACGCAGTATTTT.

The chain combines TRBV6-5 with TRBJ2-7, with D unclear. CDR3 length: 16 amino acids. The V gene lost 0 bases and the J gene lost 8 bases, with 20 bases spanning the gap. CDR1 MNHEY and CDR2 SVGAGI come from the germline V gene. In DNA form, the CDR3 reads TGTGCCAGCAGTTACTCGAGGCTAGACCCTTTTACGAAGCAGTACTTC. As protein: CASSYSRLDPFTKQYF.

The chain couples TRBV19 to TRBJ2-7, with 12 bases fitting TRBD2. Germline CDR1 LNHDA, CDR2 SQIVND (reference sequence). This CDR3 contains 13 residues. V lost 10 bases and J lost 6; bases outside the gene matches: 7. The CDR3 reads CATLAGGQSEQYF. The CDR3 coding sequence is TGTGCCACCCTAGCGGGGGGGCAGAGCGAGCAGTACTTC.

The J gene is TRBJ1-1, the V gene TRBV27; 7 bases agree with TRBD1. CDR3 size: 15 residues. V lost 0 bases, J lost 1 base, and 2 bases stayed unmatched. Germline V gene data show CDR1 as MNHEY and CDR2 as SMNVEV (reference sequence). CDR3 nucleotides: TGTGCCAGCAGTTTATCGTCAGGGGGGAACACTGAAGCTTTCTTT. Translation: CASSLSSGGNTEAFF.

This CDR3 reads CASSQAPAGAYEQYF. DNA for the CDR3: TGTGCCAGCAGCCAAGCCCCCGCGGGAGCTTACGAGCAGTACTTC. The chain uses TRBV4-2 and TRBJ2-7, with TRBD2 matching 7 bases. Germline-derived CDR1 and CDR2 are LGHNA and YNFKEQ. The CDR3 covers 15 residues. V gave up 1 base and J gave up 4 bases; unmatched junction bases: 7.

The chain uses TRBV30 and TRBJ2-2; D unclear. The V end was cut by 2 bases, the J end by 1 base, with 2 bases between. The germline V gene has CDR1 GTSNPN and CDR2 SVGIG (reference sequence). The CDR3 is made up of 12 amino acids. CDR3 residues: CAWSRNTGELFF. The CDR3 DNA reads as TGTGCCTGGAGTCGGAACACCGGGGAGCTGTTTTTT.

The V call is TRBV2, the J call TRBJ2-7; 9 bases are shared with TRBD1. V was pared by 5 bases and J by 6 bases, with 8 bases of the junction left unmatched. Germline V gene data show CDR1 as SNHLY and CDR2 as FYNNEI. The CDR3 covers 14 residues. CDR3 amino acids: CASSTGTGRSEQYF. DNA of the CDR3: TGTGCCAGCAGTACCGGGACAGGGAGAAGCGAGCAGTACTTC.

As regards this clone: Since the CDR3 does not end with the conserved phenylalanine or tryptophan, this likely comes from a read error. The chain combines TRBV5-6 with TRBJ2-7; 8 nucleotides line up with TRBD2. Unmatched junction bases numbered 8, after V lost 4 bases and J lost 2 bases. CDR3 length: 15 amino acids. CDR1 is SGHDT and CDR2 is YYEEEE in the germline V gene. The CDR3 sequence: CASSLLNSGAYEQYL. DNA of the CDR3: TGTGCCAGCAGCCTACTAAATAGCGGGGCCTACGAGCAGTACCTC.